Included here is one TCR beta chain sequence, with context. Its matching antigen is unknown. The data were taken from a study of T cells expressing NK-cell markers. About the study: Repertoires of TCR beta were obtained from T cells sorted as CD3+CD56+NKG2C+, CD3+CD56+NKG2C- and CD3+CD56-NKG2C+. Sequenced donors, eight in total, included seven who were HCMV-seropositive and one who was seronegative. General observations from the study: In a few donors, dominant clonotypes made up about 25-60.1% of CD3+CD56-NKG2C+ cells.

Reprocessing the 5' RACE reads, TCRdb reports a single entry for every CDR3 protein and omits DNA. The table for this sample gives around 180,000 distinct CDR3 sequences. The sample comprised blood T cells: a sorted CD56 or NKG2C T cell subset, CD4+ or CD8+ T cells, or bulk PBMC T cells (not recorded which). The origin of this receptor is a man aged 18 to 69 in good health.

This chain's CDR3 is CASRPVAGGGLGTDTQYF. V and J are TRBV12-3 or TRBV12-4 and TRBJ2-3; with no DNA, the TCRdb D assignment of TRBD2 cannot be verified. This CDR3 has 18 residues.